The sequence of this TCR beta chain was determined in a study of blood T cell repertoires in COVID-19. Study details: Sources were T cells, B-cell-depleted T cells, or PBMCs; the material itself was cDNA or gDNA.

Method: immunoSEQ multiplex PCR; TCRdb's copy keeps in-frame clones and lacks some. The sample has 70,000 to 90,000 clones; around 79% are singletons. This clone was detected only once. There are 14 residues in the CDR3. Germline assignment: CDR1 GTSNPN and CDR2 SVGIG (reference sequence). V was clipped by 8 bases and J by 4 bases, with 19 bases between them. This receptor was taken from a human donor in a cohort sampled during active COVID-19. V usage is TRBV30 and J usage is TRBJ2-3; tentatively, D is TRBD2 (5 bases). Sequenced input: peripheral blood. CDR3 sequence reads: CAGSDARGPDTQYF. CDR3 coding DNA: TGTGCCGGTTCGGACGCACGCGGGCCAGATACGCAGTATTTT.